These T cell receptor beta chains were read from a single sample in a study of glioma-infiltrating T cells after dendritic cell vaccination. Using immunoSEQ multiplex PCR, the repertoire was profiled, and TCRdb retains in-frame clones only, with some absent. This sample yields some 38,000 clones, of which almost 85% are seen a single time; roughly 7.7% belongs to the top ten. Sequenced here: blood, sampled before dendritic cell vaccination. The receptor set was obtained from a human donor with glioblastoma. CDR3s include the opening cysteine and the closing phenylalanine or tryptophan. The D gene is left open where the match is weak. Clone sizes are given selectively: once, few, many, or a class where the clone is expanded.

once	-	TRBV10-3	TRBJ2-5	TGTGCCATCAGTGCAGGGCAAGAGACCCAGTACTTC	CAISAGQETQYF
-	-	TRBV11-3	TRBJ2-5	TGTGCCAGCAGCCCGGGTGCGGGGACCCAGTACTTC	CASSPGAGTQYF
-	TRBD1	TRBV7-9	TRBJ2-7	TGTGCCAGCAGCCCCCGACAGGGGACCTTGTACGAGCAGTACTTC	CASSPRQGTLYEQYF
-	TRBD1	TRBV6-5	TRBJ1-2	TGTGCCAGCAGGCTAGGACAGGGGAACTATGGCTACACCTTC	CASRLGQGNYGYTF
-	TRBD1	TRBV6-6	TRBJ1-5	TGTGCCAGCAGAAGACAGGGAAATAGCAATCAGCCCCAGCATTTT	CASRRQGNSNQPQHF
once	TRBD2	TRBV4-1	TRBJ2-7	TGCGCCAGCAGCCAAGTGGGGGGGTACTCGAACGAGCAGTACTTC	CASSQVGGYSNEQYF
-	TRBD2	TRBV23-1	TRBJ2-5	TGCGCCCCCCACCACCGAGCGGGGCGACATAAAGAGACCCAGTACTTC	CAPHHRAGRHKETQYF
once	TRBD2	TRBV7-6	TRBJ2-7	TGTGCCAGCAGCTTAGTTCGCGGGGGGATCTACGAGCAGTACTTC	CASSLVRGGIYEQYF
-	-	TRBV11-2	TRBJ1-5	TGTGCCAGCAGCAAAACCGGGAGACCAGATCAGCCCCAGCATTTT	CASSKTGRPDQPQHF
-	-	TRBV1	TRBJ1-5	TGCACCAGCAGCCAAGTGAGGCCGAATAGCAATCAGCCCCAGCATTTT	CTSSQVRPNSNQPQHF
-	-	TRBV9	TRBJ1-3	TGTGCCAGCAGCGTAGTTGGGCAGGGGAAAGACACCATATATTTT	CASSVVGQGKDTIYF
-	-	TRBV10-2	TRBJ1-2	TGCGCCAGCAGTGAACAGGATAACTATGGCTACACCTTC	CASSEQDNYGYTF
-	-	TRBV19	TRBJ1-1	TGTGCCAGTAGTTGGCAGCGGAACACTGAAGCTTTCTTT	CASSWQRNTEAFF
-	-	TRBV7-9	TRBJ1-5	TGTGCCAGCAGCTTATCTCAGAATCAGCCCCAGCATTTT	CASSLSQNQPQHF